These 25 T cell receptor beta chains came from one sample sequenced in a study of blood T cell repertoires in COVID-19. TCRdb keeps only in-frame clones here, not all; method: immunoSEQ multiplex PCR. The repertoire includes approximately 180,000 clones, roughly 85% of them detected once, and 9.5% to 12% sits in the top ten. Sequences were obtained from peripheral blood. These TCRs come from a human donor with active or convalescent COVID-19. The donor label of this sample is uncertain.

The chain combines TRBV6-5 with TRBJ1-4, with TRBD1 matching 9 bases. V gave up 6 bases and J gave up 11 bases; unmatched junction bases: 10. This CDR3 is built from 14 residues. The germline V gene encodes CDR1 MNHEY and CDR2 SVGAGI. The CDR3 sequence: CASSLWGQGDKLFF. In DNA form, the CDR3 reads TGTGCCAGCAGCCTCTGGGGACAGGGAGACAAACTGTTTTTT.

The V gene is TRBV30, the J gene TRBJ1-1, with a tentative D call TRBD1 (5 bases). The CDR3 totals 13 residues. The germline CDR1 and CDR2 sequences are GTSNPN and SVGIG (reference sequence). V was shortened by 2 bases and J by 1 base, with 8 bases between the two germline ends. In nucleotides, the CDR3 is TGTGCCTGGAGTCAGGGTAGGAACACTGAAGCTTTCTTT. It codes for CAWSQGRNTEAFF.

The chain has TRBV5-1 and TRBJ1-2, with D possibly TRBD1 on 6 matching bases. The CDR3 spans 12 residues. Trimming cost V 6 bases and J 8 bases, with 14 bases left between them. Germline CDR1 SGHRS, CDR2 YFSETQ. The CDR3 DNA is TGCGCCAGCAAGGCTGGGGGGGCAGGCTACACCTTC. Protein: CASKAGGAGYTF. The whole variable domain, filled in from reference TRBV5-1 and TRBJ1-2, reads KAGVTQTPRYLIKTRGQQVTLSCSPISGHRSVSWYQQTPGQGLQFLFEYFSETQRNKGNFPGRFSGRQFSNSRSEMNVSTLELGDSALYLCASKAGGAGYTFGSGTRLTVV.

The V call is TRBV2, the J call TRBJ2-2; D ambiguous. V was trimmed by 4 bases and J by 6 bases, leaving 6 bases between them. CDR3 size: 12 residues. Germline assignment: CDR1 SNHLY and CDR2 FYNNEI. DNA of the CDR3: TGTGCCAGCAGTGTTCAGGCCGGGGAGCTGTTTTTT. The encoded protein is CASSVQAGELFF.

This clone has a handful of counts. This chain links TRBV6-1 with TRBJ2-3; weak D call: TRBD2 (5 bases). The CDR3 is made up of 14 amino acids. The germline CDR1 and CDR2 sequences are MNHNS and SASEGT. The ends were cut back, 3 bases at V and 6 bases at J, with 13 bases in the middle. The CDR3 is CASSERLAFDTQYF. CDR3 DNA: TGTGCCAGCAGTGAGCGTCTAGCTTTCGATACGCAGTATTTT.

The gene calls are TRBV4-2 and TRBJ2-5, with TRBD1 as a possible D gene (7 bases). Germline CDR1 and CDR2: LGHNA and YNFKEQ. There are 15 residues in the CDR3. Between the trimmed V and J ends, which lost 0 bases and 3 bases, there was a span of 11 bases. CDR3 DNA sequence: TGTGCCAGCAGCCAAGATGCCAGGGGGGAAGAGACCCAGTACTTC. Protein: CASSQDARGEETQYF.

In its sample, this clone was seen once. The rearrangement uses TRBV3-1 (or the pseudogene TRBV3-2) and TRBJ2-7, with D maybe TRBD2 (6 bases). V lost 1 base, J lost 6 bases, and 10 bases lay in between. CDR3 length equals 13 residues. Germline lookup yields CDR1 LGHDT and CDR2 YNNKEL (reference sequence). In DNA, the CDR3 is TGTGCCAGCAGCCAAGTGGAGGGAGGCGAGCAGTACTTC. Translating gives CASSQVEGGEQYF.

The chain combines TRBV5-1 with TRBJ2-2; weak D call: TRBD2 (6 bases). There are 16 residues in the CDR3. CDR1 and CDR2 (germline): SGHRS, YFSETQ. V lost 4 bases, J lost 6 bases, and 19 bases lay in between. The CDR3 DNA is TGCGCCAGCAGCCCTTCGGGATACCGGAGGGCCGGGGAGCTGTTTTTT. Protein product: CASSPSGYRRAGELFF.

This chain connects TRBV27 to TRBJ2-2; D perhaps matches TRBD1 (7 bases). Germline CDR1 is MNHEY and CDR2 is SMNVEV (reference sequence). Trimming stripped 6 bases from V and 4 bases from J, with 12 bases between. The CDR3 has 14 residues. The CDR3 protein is CASRTGRTTGELFF. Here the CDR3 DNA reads TGTGCCAGCAGGACAGGGAGGACCACCGGGGAGCTGTTTTTT.

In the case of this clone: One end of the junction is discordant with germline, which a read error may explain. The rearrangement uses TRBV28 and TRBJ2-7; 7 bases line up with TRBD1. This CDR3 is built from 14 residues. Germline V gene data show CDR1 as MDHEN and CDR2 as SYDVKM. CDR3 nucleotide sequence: TGTGCCAGCAGTTTGGGGACAGTATCCTACGCGCAGTACTTC. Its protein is CASSLGTVSYAQYF.

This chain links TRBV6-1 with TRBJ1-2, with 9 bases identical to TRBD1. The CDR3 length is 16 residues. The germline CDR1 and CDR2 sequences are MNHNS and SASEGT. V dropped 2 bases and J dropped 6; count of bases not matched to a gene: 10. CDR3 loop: CASSETLDRGRNGYTF. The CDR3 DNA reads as TGTGCCAGCAGTGAAACTCTGGACAGGGGAAGAAATGGCTACACCTTC.

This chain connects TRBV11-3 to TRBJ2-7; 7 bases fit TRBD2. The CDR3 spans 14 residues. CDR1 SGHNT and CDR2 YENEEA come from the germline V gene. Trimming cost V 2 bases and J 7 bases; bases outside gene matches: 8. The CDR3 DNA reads TGTGCCAGCAGCTTACTTGAGCGGGAACGGGAGCAGTACTTC. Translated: CASSLLEREREQYF.

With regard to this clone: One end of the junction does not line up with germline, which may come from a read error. CDR3 sequence (DNA): TGTGCCAGCTCACCACAACTAGCGGACATTGGAGATACACAGTATTTT. It is translated as CASSPQLADIGDTQYF. The gene calls are TRBV18 and TRBJ2-3, with 8 bases lining up with TRBD2. Germline V gene data show CDR1 as KGHSH and CDR2 as LQKENI. The length of the CDR3 is 16 residues.

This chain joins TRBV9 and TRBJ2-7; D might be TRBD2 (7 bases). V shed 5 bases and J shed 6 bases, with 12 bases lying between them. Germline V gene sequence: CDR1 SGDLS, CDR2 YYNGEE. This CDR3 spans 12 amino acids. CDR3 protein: CASSVGGLEQYF. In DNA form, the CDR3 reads TGTGCCAGCAGTGTCGGGGGGCTCGAGCAGTACTTC.

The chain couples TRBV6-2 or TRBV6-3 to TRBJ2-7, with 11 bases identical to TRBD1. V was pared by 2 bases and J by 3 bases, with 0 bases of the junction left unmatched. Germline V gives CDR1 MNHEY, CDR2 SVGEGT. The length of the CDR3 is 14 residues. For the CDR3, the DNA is TGTGCCAGCAGTTACGGGACAGGGGGCTACGAGCAGTACTTC. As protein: CASSYGTGGYEQYF.

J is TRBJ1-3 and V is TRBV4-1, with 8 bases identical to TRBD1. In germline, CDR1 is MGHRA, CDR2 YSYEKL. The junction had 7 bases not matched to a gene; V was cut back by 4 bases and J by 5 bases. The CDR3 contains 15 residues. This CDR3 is CASSLGQGDRNTIYF. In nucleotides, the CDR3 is TGCGCCAGCAGCCTCGGACAGGGCGACAGAAACACCATATATTTT.

The CDR3 spells CATRDEPGQGIGYGYTF. The DNA for the CDR3 is TGTGCCACCAGGGACGAGCCGGGACAGGGGATTGGGTATGGCTACACCTTC. The chain joins TRBV24-1 to TRBJ1-2; TRBD1 agrees at 10 bases. Germline V CDR1 and CDR2: KGHDR, SFDVKD. The CDR3 runs 17 residues. Trimming removed 7 bases from V and 5 bases from J; junction bases left unmatched: 15.

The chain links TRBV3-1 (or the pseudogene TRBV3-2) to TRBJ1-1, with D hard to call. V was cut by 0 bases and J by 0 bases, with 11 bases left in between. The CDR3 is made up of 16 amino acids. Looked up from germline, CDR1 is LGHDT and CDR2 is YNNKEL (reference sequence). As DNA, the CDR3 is TGTGCCAGCAGCCAAGAATTCGGGAATATGAACACTGAAGCTTTCTTT. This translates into CASSQEFGNMNTEAFF.

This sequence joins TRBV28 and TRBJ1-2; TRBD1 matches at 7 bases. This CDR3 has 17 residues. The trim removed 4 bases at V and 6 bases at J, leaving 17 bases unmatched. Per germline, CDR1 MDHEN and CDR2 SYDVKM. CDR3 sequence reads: CASSSYRGERSLDGYTF. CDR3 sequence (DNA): TGTGCCAGCAGTTCCTACAGGGGCGAGCGTTCTTTAGATGGCTACACCTTC.

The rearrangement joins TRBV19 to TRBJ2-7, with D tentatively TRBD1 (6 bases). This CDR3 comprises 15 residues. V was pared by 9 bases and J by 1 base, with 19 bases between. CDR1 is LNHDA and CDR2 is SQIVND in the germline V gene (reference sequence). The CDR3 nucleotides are TGTGCCAGCGGCGCCGGTACAGGGATGTCCTACGAGCAGTACTTC. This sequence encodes CASGAGTGMSYEQYF. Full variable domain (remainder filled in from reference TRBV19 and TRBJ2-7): DGGITQSPKYLFRKEGQNVTLSCEQNLNHDAMYWYRQDPGQGLRLIYYSQIVNDFQKGDIAEGYSVSREKKESFPLTVTSAQKNPTAFYLCASGAGTGMSYEQYFGPGTRLTVT.

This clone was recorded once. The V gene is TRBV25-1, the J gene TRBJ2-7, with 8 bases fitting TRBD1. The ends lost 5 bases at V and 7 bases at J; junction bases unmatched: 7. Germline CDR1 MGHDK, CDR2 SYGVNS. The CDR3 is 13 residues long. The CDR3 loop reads CASSLSTGVEQYF. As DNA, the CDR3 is TGTGCCAGCAGTCTTTCGACAGGGGTAGAGCAGTACTTC.

The DNA for the CDR3 is TGTGCCAGCAGTACCCACACACAGGGCTTAAACTATGGCTACACCTTC. Residues: CASSTHTQGLNYGYTF. This rearrangement joins TRBV28 to TRBJ1-2; D may be TRBD1 (6 bases). Germline V gene data show CDR1 as MDHEN and CDR2 as SYDVKM. CDR3 length equals 16 residues. With 5 bases removed from V and 2 bases from J, the gap between germline ends came to 18 bases.

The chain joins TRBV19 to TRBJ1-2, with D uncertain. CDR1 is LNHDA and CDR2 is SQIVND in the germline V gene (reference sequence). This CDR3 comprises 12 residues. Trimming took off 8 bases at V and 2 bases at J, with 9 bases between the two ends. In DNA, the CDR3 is TGTGCCAGTGGACTGTTCAACTATGGCTACACCTTC. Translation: CASGLFNYGYTF.

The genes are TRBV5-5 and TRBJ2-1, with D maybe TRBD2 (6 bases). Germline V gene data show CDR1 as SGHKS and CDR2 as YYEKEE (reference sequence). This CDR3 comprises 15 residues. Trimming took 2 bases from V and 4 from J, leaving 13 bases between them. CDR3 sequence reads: CASSFRRGEYNEQFF. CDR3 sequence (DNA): TGTGCCAGCAGCTTTAGGAGGGGCGAATACAATGAGCAGTTCTTC.

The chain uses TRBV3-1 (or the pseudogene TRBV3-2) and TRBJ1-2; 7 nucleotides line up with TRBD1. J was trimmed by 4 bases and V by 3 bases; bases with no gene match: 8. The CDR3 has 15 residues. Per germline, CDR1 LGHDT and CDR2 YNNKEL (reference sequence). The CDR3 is CASSHPTGTSYGYTF. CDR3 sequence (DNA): TGTGCCAGCAGCCACCCGACAGGGACTTCCTATGGCTACACCTTC.